This T cell receptor beta chain was identified during a study of T cell responses to AZD1222 COVID-19 vaccine. Points from the study as a whole: The study identified only a handful of AZD1222 recipients as seropositive at baseline.

Details on this clone: What it recognizes is unknown.

Sequenced by immunoSEQ multiplex PCR; TCRdb stores in-frame clones only, minus some. The sample consists of under 130,000 clones, roughly 88% of them appearing once. The sequences come from peripheral blood, collected on day 0 of AZD1222 vaccination. The clonotype comes from an adult in good health.

The DNA of the CDR3 is TGTGCCAGCGGGCTGACAGGGTGGACTGAAGCTTTCTTT. It encodes CASGLTGWTEAFF. The chain couples TRBV25-1 to TRBJ1-1, with TRBD1 matching 7 bases. This CDR3 has 13 residues. The trim removed 8 bases at V and 5 bases at J, leaving 8 bases unmatched. Germline V CDR1 and CDR2: MGHDK, SYGVNS. The whole variable domain, filled in from reference TRBV25-1 and TRBJ1-1, reads EADIYQTPRYLVIGTGKKITLECSQTMGHDKMYWYQQDPGMELHLIHYSYGVNSTEKGDLSSESTVSRIRTEHFPLTLESARPSHTSQYLCASGLTGWTEAFFGQGTRLTVV.